This TCR beta chain is drawn from a study of CXCR3-negative and CXCR3-positive naive CD8 T cells. Overall study context: Roughly 1.5 +/- 0.3 million TRB reads came from each library, giving 130 million to 150 million in total. Notes on the study in general: Researchers report that CXCR3-positive naive cells carry more hydrophobic TRB CDR3s than CXCR3-negative naive cells.

Via 5' RACE with UMI labels, TRB cDNA libraries were prepared. Each CDR3 protein gets one entry in TCRdb, which reprocessed the 5' RACE reads and gives no DNA. With some 120,000 distinct CDR3 sequences in the sample, the ten largest clones hold roughly 0.6%. Comments on this clonotype: Antigen unknown.

CDR3 length: 15 amino acids. Per the germline V gene, CDR1 is SGHRS and CDR2 is YFSETQ. V usage is TRBV5-1 and J usage is TRBJ2-3. The sample consisted of naive CXCR3+ CD8+ T cells from blood. Subset reported: CD45RO-CCR7+CD27+CD95- naive CD8+ T cells expressing CXCR3 (TNR3+). This receptor was identified in a human donor in good health. Some clones in this sample may be carry-over from other donors' samples. The CDR3 spells CASSLGNTLLDTQYF.